One T cell receptor (beta chain) is described in this entry. Its matching antigen is unknown. The data derive from a study of metastatic and nonmetastatic thyroid tumors. Points from the study as a whole: Reportedly, malignant thyroid tumors had significantly higher TCR beta diversity than benign nodules, in blood and tumor.

This CDR3 contains 13 residues. Germline loops: CDR1 KGHDR, CDR2 SFDVKD. V was trimmed by 1 base and J by 6 bases, leaving 5 bases between them. All patients were untreated before thyroid surgery. TCRdb redid the clone calls on the PCR reads using MiXCR. Here the sample spans 35,000 to 50,000 clones, 20% to 25% being singletons. The chain couples TRBV24-1 to TRBJ2-2; D is ambiguous. This receptor was obtained from a female donor with papillary thyroid cancer or a benign thyroid nodule (not recorded which). Some clones in this sample may be carry-over from other donors' samples. Sample: tumor tissue. The CDR3 region has the DNA TGTGCCACCAGTGATTTAGGGTCCGGGGAGCTGTTTTTT. This gives the protein CATSDLGSGELFF.